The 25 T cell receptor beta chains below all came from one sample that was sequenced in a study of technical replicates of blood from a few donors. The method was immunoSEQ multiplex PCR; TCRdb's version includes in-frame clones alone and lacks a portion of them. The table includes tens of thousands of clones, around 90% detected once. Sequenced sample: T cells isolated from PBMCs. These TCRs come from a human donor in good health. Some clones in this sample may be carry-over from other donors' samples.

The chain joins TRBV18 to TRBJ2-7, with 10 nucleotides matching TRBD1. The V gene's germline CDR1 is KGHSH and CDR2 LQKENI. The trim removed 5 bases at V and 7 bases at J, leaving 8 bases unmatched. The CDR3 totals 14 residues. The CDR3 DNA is TGTGCCAGCTCATTCCGGACAGGGGGGGAAGAGCAGTACTTC. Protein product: CASSFRTGGEEQYF. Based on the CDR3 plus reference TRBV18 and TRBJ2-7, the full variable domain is NAGVMQNPRHLVRRRGQEARLRCSPMKGHSHVYWYRQLPEEGLKFMVYLQKENIIDESGMPKERFSAEFPKEGPSILRIQQVVRGDSAAYFCASSFRTGGEEQYFGPGTRLTVT.

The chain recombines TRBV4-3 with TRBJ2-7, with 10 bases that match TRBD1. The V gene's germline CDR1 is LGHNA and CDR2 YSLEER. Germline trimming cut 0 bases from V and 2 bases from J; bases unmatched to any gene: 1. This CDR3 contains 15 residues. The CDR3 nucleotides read TGCGCCAGCAGCCAAGAGGGACAGGGGCCCTACGAGCAGTACTTC. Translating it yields CASSQEGQGPYEQYF.

CDR3 protein: CASSPTSGGDTQYF. The CDR3 nucleotides are TGTGCCAGCAGCCCAACTAGCGGAGGAGATACGCAGTATTTT. The rearrangement links TRBV11-1 to TRBJ2-3, with TRBD2 identical over 8 bases. The CDR3 runs to 14 residues. The germline gives CDR1 SGHAT, CDR2 FQDESV (reference sequence). V gave up 5 bases and J gave up 5 bases; unmatched junction bases: 6.

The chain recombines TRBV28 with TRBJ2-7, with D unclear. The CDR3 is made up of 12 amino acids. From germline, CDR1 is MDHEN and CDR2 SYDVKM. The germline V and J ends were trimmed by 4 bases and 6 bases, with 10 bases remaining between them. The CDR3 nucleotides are TGTGCCAGCAGTTCTAGTTTTCGCGAGCAGTACTTC. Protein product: CASSSSFREQYF.

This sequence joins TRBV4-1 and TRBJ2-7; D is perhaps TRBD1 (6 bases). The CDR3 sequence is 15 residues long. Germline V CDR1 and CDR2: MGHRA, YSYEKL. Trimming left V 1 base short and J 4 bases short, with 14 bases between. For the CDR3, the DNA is TGCGCCAGCAGCCAAGTGGGTCAGGGGTATTACGAGCAGTACTTC. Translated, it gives CASSQVGQGYYEQYF.

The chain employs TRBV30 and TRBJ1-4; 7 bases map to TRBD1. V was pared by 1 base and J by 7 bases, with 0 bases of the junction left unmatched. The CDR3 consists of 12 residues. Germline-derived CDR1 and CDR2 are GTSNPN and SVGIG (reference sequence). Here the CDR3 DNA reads TGTGCCTGGAGTGGACAGGGTGAAAAACTGTTTTTT. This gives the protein CAWSGQGEKLFF.

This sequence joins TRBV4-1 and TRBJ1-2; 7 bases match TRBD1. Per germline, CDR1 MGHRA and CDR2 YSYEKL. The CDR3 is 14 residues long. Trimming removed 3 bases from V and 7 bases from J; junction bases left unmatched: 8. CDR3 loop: CASSHNRGSSGYTF. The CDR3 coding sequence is TGCGCCAGCAGCCACAACAGGGGTTCCAGTGGCTACACCTTC.

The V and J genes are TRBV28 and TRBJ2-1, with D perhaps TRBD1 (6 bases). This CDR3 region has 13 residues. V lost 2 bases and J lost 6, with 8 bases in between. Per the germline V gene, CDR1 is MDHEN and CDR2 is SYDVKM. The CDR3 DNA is TGTGCCAGCAGTTTAGGCAGGGGCAATGAGCAGTTCTTC. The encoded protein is CASSLGRGNEQFF.

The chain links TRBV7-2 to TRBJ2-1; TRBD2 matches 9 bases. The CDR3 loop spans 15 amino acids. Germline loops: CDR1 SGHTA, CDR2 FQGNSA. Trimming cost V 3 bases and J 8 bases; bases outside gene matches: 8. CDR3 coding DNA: TGTGCCAGCAGCTTCGGCGGGAGGGCCCGAGATGAGCAGTTCTTC. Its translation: CASSFGGRARDEQFF.

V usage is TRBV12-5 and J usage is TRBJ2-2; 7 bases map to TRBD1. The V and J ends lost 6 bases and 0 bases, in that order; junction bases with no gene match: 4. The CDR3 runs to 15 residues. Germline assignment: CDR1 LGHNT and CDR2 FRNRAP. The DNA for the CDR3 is TGTGCTAGTGGCCTTACAGGGGCGAACACCGGGGAGCTGTTTTTT. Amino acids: CASGLTGANTGELFF. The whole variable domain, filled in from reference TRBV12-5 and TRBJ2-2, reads DARVTQTPRHKVTEMGQEVTMRCQPILGHNTVFWYRQTMMQGLELLAYFRNRAPLDDSGMPKDRFSAEMPDATLATLKIQPSEPRDSAVYFCASGLTGANTGELFFGEGSRLTVL.

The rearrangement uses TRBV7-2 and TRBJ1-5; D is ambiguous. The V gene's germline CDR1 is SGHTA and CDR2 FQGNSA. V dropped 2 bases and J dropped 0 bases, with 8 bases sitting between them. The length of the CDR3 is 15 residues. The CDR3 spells CASSLTVLSNQPQHF. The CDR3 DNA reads TGTGCCAGCAGCTTAACAGTGCTTAGCAATCAGCCCCAGCATTTT.

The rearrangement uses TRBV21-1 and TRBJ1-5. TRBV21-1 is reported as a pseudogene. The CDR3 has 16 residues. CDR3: CASSTGKLRGNQPQHF. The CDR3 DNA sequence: TGTGCCAGCAGCACGGGGAAGTTAAGGGGCAATCAGCCCCAGCATTTT.

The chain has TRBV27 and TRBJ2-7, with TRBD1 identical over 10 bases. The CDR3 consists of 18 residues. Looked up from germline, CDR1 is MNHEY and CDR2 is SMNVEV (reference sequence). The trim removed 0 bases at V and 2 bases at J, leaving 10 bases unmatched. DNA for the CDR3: TGTGCCAGCAGTTTATCGGCTACCGGGACAGGGGTTCCCTACGAGCAGTACTTC. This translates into CASSLSATGTGVPYEQYF.

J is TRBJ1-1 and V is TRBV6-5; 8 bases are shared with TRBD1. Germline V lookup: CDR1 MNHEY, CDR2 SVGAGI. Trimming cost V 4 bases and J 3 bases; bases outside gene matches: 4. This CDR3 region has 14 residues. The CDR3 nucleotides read TGTGCCAGCAGTTGGACAGGGAGGCACACTGAAGCTTTCTTT. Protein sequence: CASSWTGRHTEAFF.

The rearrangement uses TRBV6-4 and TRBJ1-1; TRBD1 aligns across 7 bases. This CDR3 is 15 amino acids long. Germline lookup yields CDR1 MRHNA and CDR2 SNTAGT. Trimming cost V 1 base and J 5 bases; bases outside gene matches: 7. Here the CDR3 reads CASSDLQGEVTEAFF. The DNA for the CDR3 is TGTGCCAGCAGTGACTTGCAGGGGGAAGTTACTGAAGCTTTCTTT.

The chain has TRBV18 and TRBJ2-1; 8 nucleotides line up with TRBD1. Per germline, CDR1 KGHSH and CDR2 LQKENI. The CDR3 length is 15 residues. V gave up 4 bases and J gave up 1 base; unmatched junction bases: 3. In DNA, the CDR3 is TGTGCCAGCTCACTCCACAGGGGGTCCTACAATGAGCAGTTCTTC. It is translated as CASSLHRGSYNEQFF.

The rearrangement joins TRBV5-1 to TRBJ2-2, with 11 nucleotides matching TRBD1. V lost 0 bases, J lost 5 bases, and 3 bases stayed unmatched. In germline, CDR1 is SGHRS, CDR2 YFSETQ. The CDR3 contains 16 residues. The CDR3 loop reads CASSLEGQGGTGELFF. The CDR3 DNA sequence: TGCGCCAGCAGCTTGGAGGGACAGGGGGGAACCGGGGAGCTGTTTTTT.

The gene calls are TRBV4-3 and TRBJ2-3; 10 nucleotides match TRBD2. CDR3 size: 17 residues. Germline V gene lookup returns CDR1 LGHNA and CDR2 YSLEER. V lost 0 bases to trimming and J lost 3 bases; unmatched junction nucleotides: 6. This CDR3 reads CASSQDGPSGSTDTQYF. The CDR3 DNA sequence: TGCGCCAGCAGCCAAGATGGCCCTAGCGGGAGTACAGATACGCAGTATTTT.

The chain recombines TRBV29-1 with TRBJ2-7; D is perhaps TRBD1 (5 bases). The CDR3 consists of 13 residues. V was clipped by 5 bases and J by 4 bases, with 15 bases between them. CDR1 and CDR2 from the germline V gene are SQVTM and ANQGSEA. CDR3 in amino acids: CSVTLEQAYEQYF. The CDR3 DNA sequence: TGCAGCGTTACATTGGAACAGGCATACGAGCAGTACTTC.

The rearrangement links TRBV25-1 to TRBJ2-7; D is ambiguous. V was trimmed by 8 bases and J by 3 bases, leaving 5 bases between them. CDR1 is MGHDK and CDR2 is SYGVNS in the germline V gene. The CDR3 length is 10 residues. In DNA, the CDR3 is TGTGCCAGCGGCCTCTACGAGCAGTACTTC. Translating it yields CASGLYEQYF.

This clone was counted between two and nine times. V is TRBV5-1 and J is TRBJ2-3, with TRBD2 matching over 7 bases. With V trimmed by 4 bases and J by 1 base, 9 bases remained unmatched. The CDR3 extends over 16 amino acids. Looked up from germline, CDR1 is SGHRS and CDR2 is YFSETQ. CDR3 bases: TGCGCCAGCAGCCCCGGACTAGATGGCGGCACAGATACGCAGTATTTT. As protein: CASSPGLDGGTDTQYF.

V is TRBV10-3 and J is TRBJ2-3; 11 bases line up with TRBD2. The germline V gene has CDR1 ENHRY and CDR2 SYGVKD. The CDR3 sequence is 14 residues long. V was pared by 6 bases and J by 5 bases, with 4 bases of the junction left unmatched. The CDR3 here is CAISLGLAGDTQYF. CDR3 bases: TGTGCCATCAGCCTAGGACTAGCGGGAGATACGCAGTATTTT.

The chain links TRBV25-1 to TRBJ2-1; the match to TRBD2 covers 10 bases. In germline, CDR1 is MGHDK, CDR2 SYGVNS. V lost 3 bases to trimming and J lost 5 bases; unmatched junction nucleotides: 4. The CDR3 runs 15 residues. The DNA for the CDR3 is TGTGCCAGCAGTGATCTTGGACTAGCGGACAATGAGCAGTTCTTC. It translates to CASSDLGLADNEQFF.

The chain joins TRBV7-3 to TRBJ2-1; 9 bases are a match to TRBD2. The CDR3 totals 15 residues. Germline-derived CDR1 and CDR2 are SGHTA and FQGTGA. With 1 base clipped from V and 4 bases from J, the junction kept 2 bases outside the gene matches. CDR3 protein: CASSLIAGEYNEQFF. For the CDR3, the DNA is TGTGCCAGCAGCTTAATAGCGGGAGAGTACAATGAGCAGTTCTTC. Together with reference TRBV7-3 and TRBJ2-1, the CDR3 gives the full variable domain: GAGVSQTPSNKVTEKGKYVELRCDPISGHTALYWYRQSLGQGPEFLIYFQGTGAADDSGLPNDRFFAVRPEGSVSTLKIQRTERGDSAVYLCASSLIAGEYNEQFFGPGTRLTVL.

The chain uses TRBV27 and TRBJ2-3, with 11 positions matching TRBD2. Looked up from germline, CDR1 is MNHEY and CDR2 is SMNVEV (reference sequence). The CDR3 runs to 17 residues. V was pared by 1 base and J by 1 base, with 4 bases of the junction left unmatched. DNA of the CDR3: TGTGCCAGCAGTTTATACAAGACTAGCGGGGGCACAGATACGCAGTATTTT. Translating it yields CASSLYKTSGGTDTQYF.